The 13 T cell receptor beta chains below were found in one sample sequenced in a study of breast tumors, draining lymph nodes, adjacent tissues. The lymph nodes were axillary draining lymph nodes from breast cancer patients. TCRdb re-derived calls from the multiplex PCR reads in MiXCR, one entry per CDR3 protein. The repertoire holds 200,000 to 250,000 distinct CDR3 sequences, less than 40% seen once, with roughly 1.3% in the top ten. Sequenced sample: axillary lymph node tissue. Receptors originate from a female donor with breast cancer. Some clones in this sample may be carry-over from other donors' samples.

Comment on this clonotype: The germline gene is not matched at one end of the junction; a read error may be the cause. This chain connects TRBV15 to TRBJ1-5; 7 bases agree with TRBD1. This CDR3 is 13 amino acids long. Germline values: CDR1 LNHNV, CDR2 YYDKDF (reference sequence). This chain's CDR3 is CATSLTGVQPRYF. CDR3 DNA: TGTGCCACCAGCCTTACAGGGGTTCAGCCCCGGTATTTT.

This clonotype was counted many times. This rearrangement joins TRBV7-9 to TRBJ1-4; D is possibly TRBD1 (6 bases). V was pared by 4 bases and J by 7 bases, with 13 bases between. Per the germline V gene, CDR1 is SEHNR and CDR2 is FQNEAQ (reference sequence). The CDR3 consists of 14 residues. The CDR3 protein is CASSSRDTSEKLFF. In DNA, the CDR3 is TGTGCCAGCAGCTCCCGGGACACGAGTGAAAAACTGTTTTTT. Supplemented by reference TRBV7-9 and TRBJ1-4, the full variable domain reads DTGVSQNPRHKITKRGQNVTFRCDPISEHNRLYWYRQTLGQGPEFLTYFQNEAQLEKSRLLSDRFSAERPKGSFSTLEIQRTEQGDSAMYLCASSSRDTSEKLFFGSGTQLSVL.

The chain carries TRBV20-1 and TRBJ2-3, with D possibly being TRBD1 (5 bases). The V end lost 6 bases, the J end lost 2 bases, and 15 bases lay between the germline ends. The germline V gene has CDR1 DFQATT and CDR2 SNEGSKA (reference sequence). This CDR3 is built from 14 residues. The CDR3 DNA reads TGCAGTGCCACGGCGCCAGGGTTCACAGATACGCAGTATTTT. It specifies CSATAPGFTDTQYF.

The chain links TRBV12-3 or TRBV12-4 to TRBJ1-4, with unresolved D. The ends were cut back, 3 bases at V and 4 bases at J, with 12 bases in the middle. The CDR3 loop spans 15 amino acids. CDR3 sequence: CASSLDTEINEKLFF. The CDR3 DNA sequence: TGTGCCAGCAGTTTGGATACAGAGATTAATGAAAAACTGTTTTTT.

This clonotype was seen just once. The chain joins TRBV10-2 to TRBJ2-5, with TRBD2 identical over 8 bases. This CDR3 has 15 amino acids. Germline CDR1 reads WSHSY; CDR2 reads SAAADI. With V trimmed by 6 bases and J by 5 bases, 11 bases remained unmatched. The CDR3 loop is CASSGPGTRGETQYF. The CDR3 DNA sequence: TGCGCCAGCAGCGGGCCGGGGACTAGAGGGGAGACCCAGTACTTC.

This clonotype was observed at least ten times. The CDR3 sequence is CASSLSTDETQYF. The DNA of the CDR3 is TGTGCCAGCAGTTTATCCACCGATGAGACCCAGTACTTC. The chain recombines TRBV28 with TRBJ2-5; D call uncertain. Germline V gene sequence: CDR1 MDHEN, CDR2 SYDVKM. The CDR3 totals 13 residues. The V gene lost 1 base and the J gene lost 5 bases, with 8 bases spanning the gap.

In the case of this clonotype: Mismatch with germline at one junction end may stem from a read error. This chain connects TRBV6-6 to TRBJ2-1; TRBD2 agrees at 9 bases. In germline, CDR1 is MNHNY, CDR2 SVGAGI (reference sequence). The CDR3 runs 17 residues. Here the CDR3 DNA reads TGTGCCAGCAGTCACTCGATTTCGTCTAGCGGGAACAATGAGCAGTTCTTC. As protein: CASSHSISSSGNNEQFF.

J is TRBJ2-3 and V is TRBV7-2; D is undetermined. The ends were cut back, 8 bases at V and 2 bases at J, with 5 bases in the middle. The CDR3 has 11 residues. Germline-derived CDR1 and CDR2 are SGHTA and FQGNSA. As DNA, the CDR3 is TGTGCCAGCGGGTACACAGATACGCAGTATTTT. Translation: CASGYTDTQYF.

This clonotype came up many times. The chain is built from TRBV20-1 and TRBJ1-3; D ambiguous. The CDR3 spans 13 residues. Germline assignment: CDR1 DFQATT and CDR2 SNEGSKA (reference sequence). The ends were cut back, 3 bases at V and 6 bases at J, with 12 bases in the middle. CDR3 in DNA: TGCAGTGCTAGTCCACAGCGACTAAACACCATATATTTT. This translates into CSASPQRLNTIYF.

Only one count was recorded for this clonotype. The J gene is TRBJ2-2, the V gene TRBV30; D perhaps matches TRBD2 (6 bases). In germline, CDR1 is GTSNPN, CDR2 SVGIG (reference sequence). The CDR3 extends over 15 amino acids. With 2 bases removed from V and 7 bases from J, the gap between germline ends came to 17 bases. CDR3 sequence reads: CAWSRRGDMLGELFF. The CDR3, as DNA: TGTGCCTGGAGTCGCCGCGGGGATATGCTCGGGGAGCTGTTTTTT.

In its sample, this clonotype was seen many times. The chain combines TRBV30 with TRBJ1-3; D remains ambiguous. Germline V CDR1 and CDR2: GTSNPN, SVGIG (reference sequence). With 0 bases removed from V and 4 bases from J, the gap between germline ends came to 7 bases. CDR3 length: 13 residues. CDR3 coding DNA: TGTGCCTGGAGTGTACTGGCCGGAAACACCATATATTTT. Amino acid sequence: CAWSVLAGNTIYF. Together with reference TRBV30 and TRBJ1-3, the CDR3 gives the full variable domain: SQTIHQWPATLVQPVGSPLSLECTVEGTSNPNLYWYRQAAGRGLQLLFYSVGIGQISSEVPQNLSASRPQDRQFILSSKKLLLSDSGFYLCAWSVLAGNTIYFGEGSWLTVV.

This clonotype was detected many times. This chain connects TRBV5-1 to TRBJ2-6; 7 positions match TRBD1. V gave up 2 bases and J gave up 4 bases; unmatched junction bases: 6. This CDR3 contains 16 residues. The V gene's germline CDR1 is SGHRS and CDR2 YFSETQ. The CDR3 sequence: CASSFTGVEGANVLTF. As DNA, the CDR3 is TGCGCCAGCAGCTTTACAGGGGTGGAGGGGGCCAACGTCCTGACTTTC.

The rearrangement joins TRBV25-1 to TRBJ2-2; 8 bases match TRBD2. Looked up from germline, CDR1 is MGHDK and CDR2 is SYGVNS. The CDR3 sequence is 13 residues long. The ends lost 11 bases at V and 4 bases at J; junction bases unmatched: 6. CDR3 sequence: CAPRGGATGELFF. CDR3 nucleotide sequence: TGTGCCCCTCGGGGGGGGGCCACCGGGGAGCTGTTTTTT.